This T cell receptor beta chain was retrieved from a study of T cell responses to AZD1222 COVID-19 vaccine. Study in general: Second doses at about 4 or about 12 weeks were pooled.

Whole-study findings and limits: Repertoire samples came only from after the peak T cell response. The number of AZD1222 recipients seropositive at baseline was only 6 or 7. Donors skewed white British and female; clonal diversity was possibly underestimated.

The data were produced by immunoSEQ multiplex PCR, yet TCRdb's version contains in-frame clones alone and is incomplete. The sample shows about 130,000 clones, roughly 93% of them seen only once. The V gene's germline CDR1 is SEHNR and CDR2 FQNEAQ (reference sequence). The CDR3 contains 15 residues. Trimming cost V 5 bases and J 7 bases; bases outside gene matches: 8. Notes on this clone: Its specificity is unknown.

The chain is built from TRBV7-9 and TRBJ2-1, with TRBD2 matching 10 bases. This clonotype originated in an adult in good health. Source: peripheral blood, taken on day 0 of AZD1222 vaccination. The CDR3 here is CASSTRTSGWNEQFF. The CDR3 DNA follows: TGTGCCAGCAGCACCCGGACTAGCGGATGGAATGAGCAGTTCTTC.